Listed here are 12 T cell receptor beta chains from one sample, sequenced in a study of blood T cell repertoires in COVID-19. Only in-frame clones appear in the TCRdb table, and some are missing; sequencing was by immunoSEQ multiplex PCR. The sample yields more than 30,000 clones, about nine tenths seen once. Sequences were obtained from peripheral blood. Every receptor here comes from a man between 60 and 70 years old with active COVID-19.

This clone showed up just once. This chain links TRBV2 with TRBJ2-7; 8 bases align to TRBD2. Germline CDR1 reads SNHLY; CDR2 reads FYNNEI. This CDR3 has 15 amino acids. With V trimmed by 2 bases and J by 2 bases, 5 bases remained unmatched. DNA for the CDR3: TGTGCCAGCAGTGAATTAGCGGGGACCACCTACGAGCAGTACTTC. Encoded protein: CASSELAGTTYEQYF.

This chain connects TRBV2 to TRBJ2-3, with 7 bases lining up with TRBD2. The CDR3 has 16 residues. J lost 0 bases, V lost 4 bases, and 7 bases had no gene match. Per the germline V gene, CDR1 is SNHLY and CDR2 is FYNNEI. The CDR3 DNA reads TGTGCCAGCAGTGGCGGGAGACTCCTTAGCACAGATACGCAGTATTTT. Its protein product is CASSGGRLLSTDTQYF.

V and J are TRBV29-1 and TRBJ2-7, with a weak D call TRBD1 (6 bases). The CDR3 spans 12 residues. V was clipped by 4 bases and J by 3 bases, with 10 bases between them. Germline V gene sequence: CDR1 SQVTM, CDR2 ANQGSEA. The CDR3 loop reads CSVGAQGYEQYF. As DNA, the CDR3 is TGCAGCGTTGGCGCACAGGGCTACGAGCAGTACTTC.

This chain's CDR3 is CASSLPSGNIEQFF. In DNA form, the CDR3 reads TGTGCCAGCAGCTTACCTAGCGGGAATATTGAGCAGTTCTTC. The genes are TRBV7-2 and TRBJ2-1, with 9 bases lining up with TRBD2. With V trimmed by 2 bases and J by 9 bases, 5 bases remained unmatched. From germline, CDR1 is SGHTA and CDR2 FQGNSA. The CDR3 runs 14 residues.

This clone came up once. V is TRBV6-1 and J is TRBJ2-3, with 9 bases fitting TRBD1. The germline gives CDR1 MNHNS, CDR2 SASEGT. Unmatched junction bases numbered 0, after V lost 3 bases and J lost 5 bases. The CDR3 totals 13 residues. CDR3 in amino acids: CASSEDRGDTQYF. The CDR3 region has the DNA TGTGCCAGCAGTGAGGACAGGGGAGATACGCAGTATTTT.

The V gene is TRBV6-5, the J gene TRBJ1-1; possibly TRBD1 for D (5 bases). This CDR3 is built from 13 residues. The V end was cut by 4 bases, the J end by 7 bases, with 13 bases between. Germline CDR1 MNHEY, CDR2 SVGAGI. The CDR3: CASSSSGGFEAFF. The CDR3 nucleotides read TGTGCCAGCAGTTCCTCCGGGGGATTTGAAGCTTTCTTT.

The gene calls are TRBV11-2 and TRBJ1-6, with D perhaps matching TRBD1 (6 bases). Germline V lookup: CDR1 SGHAT, CDR2 FQNNGV. Trimming took 6 bases from V and 10 from J, leaving 10 bases between them. The CDR3 loop spans 12 amino acids. The CDR3 sequence: CASSHRESPLHF. The CDR3, as DNA: TGTGCCAGCAGTCACAGGGAATCACCCCTCCACTTT.

The gene calls are TRBV10-3 and TRBJ2-3; tentative D call: TRBD1 (6 bases). The CDR3 runs to 13 residues. V was pared by 5 bases and J by 4 bases, with 10 bases between. Germline V CDR1 and CDR2: ENHRY, SYGVKD. In nucleotides, the CDR3 is TGTGCCATCAGTAGGGGGAACCCAGATACGCAGTATTTT. This gives the protein CAISRGNPDTQYF.

This sequence joins TRBV7-2 and TRBJ2-5, with 9 nucleotides matching TRBD2. The junction had 5 bases not matched to a gene; V was cut back by 2 bases and J by 4 bases. Germline CDR1 SGHTA, CDR2 FQGNSA. The CDR3 loop spans 15 amino acids. The DNA of the CDR3 is TGTGCCAGCAGCTTAATAGCGGGGGACAGAGAGACCCAGTACTTC. Its protein is CASSLIAGDRETQYF.

This sequence joins TRBV18 and TRBJ2-5, with a tentative D call TRBD2 (5 bases). Germline V gene lookup returns CDR1 KGHSH and CDR2 LQKENI. The CDR3 sequence is 13 residues long. V lost 2 bases and J 5 bases, leaving 9 bases between the germline ends. CDR3: CASSPGLAETQYF. As DNA, the CDR3 is TGTGCCAGCTCACCAGGGCTAGCTGAGACCCAGTACTTC.

The chain combines TRBV7-9 with TRBJ2-7; tentative D call: TRBD1 (6 bases). The CDR3 contains 14 residues. The ends were cut back, 4 bases at V and 2 bases at J, with 12 bases in the middle. Germline CDR1 SEHNR, CDR2 FQNEAQ (reference sequence). The CDR3 spells CASSYDRQPYEQYF. For the CDR3, the DNA is TGTGCCAGCAGCTATGACAGGCAACCCTACGAGCAGTACTTC.

This clone is a singleton in its sample. In DNA, the CDR3 is TGTGCCAGCAGCCATAATACAGGGGGCCATGGCTACACCTTC. The encoded protein is CASSHNTGGHGYTF. The rearrangement uses TRBV3-1 (or the pseudogene TRBV3-2) and TRBJ1-2; 9 bases match TRBD1. Germline-derived CDR1 and CDR2 are LGHDT and YNNKEL (reference sequence). CDR3 size: 14 residues. The J segment lost 6 bases and the V segment lost 3 bases, leaving 5 bases of the junction unmatched.